What follows are 15 T cell receptor beta chains derived from one specimen sequenced in a study of cytomegalovirus exposure and HLA in healthy donors. The PCR used 60 Vbeta and 13 Jbeta primers. Sequencing used immunoSEQ multiplex PCR; TCRdb keeps in-frame clones, though not all of them. The sample has under 70,000 clones; 70% are singletons. Input material: PBMCs. The receptor source for this set is a woman aged 60-70 years in good health and CMV-seropositive.

This clone has a single count. This chain links TRBV4-3 with TRBJ2-5, with 13 bases identical to TRBD2. V shed 4 bases and J 0 bases; nucleotides not matched to a gene: 8. Germline lookup yields CDR1 LGHNA and CDR2 YSLEER. CDR3 size: 18 residues. The CDR3 nucleotides are TGCGCCAGCAGCCCCGGGACTAGCGGGGCGTTGTACCAAGAGACCCAGTACTTC. This encodes CASSPGTSGALYQETQYF.

The chain joins TRBV5-6 to TRBJ2-1; 10 bases are shared with TRBD2. This CDR3 is built from 18 residues. In germline, CDR1 is SGHDT, CDR2 YYEEEE. The V and J ends lost 1 base and 1 base, in that order; junction bases with no gene match: 8. The DNA for the CDR3 is TGTGCCAGCAGCTTGAGGCTAGCGGGGGCCCCTTCCTACAATGAGCAGTTCTTC. It specifies CASSLRLAGAPSYNEQFF.

This sequence joins TRBV13 and TRBJ2-3; possibly TRBD1 for D (6 bases). V gave up 5 bases and J gave up 1 base, with 13 bases separating them. From germline, CDR1 is PRHDT and CDR2 FYEKMQ (reference sequence). This CDR3 is 15 amino acids long. This chain's CDR3 is CASSTSRQGTDTQYF. CDR3 nucleotide sequence: TGTGCCAGCAGCACCTCTCGACAGGGCACAGATACGCAGTATTTT.

The V gene is TRBV7-9, the J gene TRBJ2-7; D is possibly TRBD2 (7 bases). This CDR3 has 16 residues. V was trimmed by 5 bases and J by 2 bases, leaving 19 bases between them. CDR1 and CDR2 (germline): SEHNR, FQNEAQ (reference sequence). This CDR3 is CASSPRGRGRTYEQYF. DNA for the CDR3: TGTGCCAGCAGCCCAAGGGGGAGGGGTAGGACCTACGAGCAGTACTTC.

This clone has at least ten counts. This chain connects TRBV11-2 to TRBJ2-7; weak D call: TRBD1 (5 bases). V was shortened by 3 bases and J by 3 bases, with 9 bases between the two germline ends. This CDR3 is built from 13 residues. In germline, CDR1 is SGHAT, CDR2 FQNNGV. The CDR3: CASSLYRNYEQYF. CDR3 DNA sequence: TGTGCCAGCAGCTTGTACAGGAACTACGAGCAGTACTTC.

Comments on this clone: The germline gene is not matched at one end of the junction; a read error may be the cause. This chain joins TRBV7-9 and TRBJ1-1, with TRBD1 as a possible D gene (5 bases). Germline CDR1 reads SEHNR; CDR2 reads FQNEAQ (reference sequence). This CDR3 contains 15 residues. The CDR3 reads CSSSLAPGLGTEAFF. The CDR3 DNA reads TGTTCCAGCAGCTTAGCCCCAGGGTTGGGCACTGAAGCTTTCTTT.

V and J are TRBV18 and TRBJ2-7; D is unclear. V was clipped by 6 bases and J by 0 bases, with 21 bases between them. From germline, CDR1 is KGHSH and CDR2 LQKENI. The CDR3 spans 17 residues. CDR3 protein: CASSRVTPGSFSYEQYF. DNA of the CDR3: TGTGCCAGCTCGCGAGTAACACCAGGCTCCTTCTCCTACGAGCAGTACTTC.

The chain is built from TRBV27 and TRBJ2-1; TRBD1 matches at 12 bases. V gave up 6 bases and J gave up 8 bases; unmatched junction bases: 8. This CDR3 has 15 residues. From germline, CDR1 is MNHEY and CDR2 SMNVEV (reference sequence). This chain's CDR3 is CASRLGTGGFDEQFF. Here the CDR3 DNA reads TGTGCCAGCAGGTTAGGGACAGGGGGCTTTGATGAGCAGTTCTTC.

The chain couples TRBV7-2 to TRBJ2-6; 7 nucleotides line up with TRBD1. Germline loops: CDR1 SGHTA, CDR2 FQGNSA. There are 16 residues in the CDR3. Germline trimming cut 5 bases from V and 3 bases from J; bases unmatched to any gene: 7. For the CDR3, the DNA is TGTGCCAGCAGCCCTACACACAGGGGTGGGGCCAACGTCCTGACTTTC. It encodes CASSPTHRGGANVLTF.

This CDR3 is CASSLAARDPGAFF. CDR3 bases: TGTGCCAGCAGCTTAGCGGCACGAGACCCGGGAGCTTTCTTT. The chain employs TRBV7-9 and TRBJ1-1; D is undetermined. V was clipped by 0 bases and J by 10 bases, with 15 bases between them. Germline V gene data show CDR1 as SEHNR and CDR2 as FQNEAQ (reference sequence). This CDR3 comprises 14 residues. The entire variable domain, with the rest obtained from reference TRBV7-9 and TRBJ1-1, is as follows: DTGVSQNPRHKITKRGQNVTFRCDPISEHNRLYWYRQTLGQGPEFLTYFQNEAQLEKSRLLSDRFSAERPKGSFSTLEIQRTEQGDSAMYLCASSLAARDPGAFFGQGTRLTVV.

J is TRBJ2-7 and V is TRBV7-6; D is undetermined. This CDR3 is 14 amino acids long. Trimming removed 3 bases at V and 5 bases at J, with 14 bases between. Germline CDR1 is SGHVS and CDR2 is FNYEAQ. The CDR3, as DNA: TGTGCCAGCAGCTTGTCCACTGGGCAGAACGAGCAGTACTTC. Its protein product is CASSLSTGQNEQYF. The whole variable domain, remainder taken from reference TRBV7-6 and TRBJ2-7, is GAGVSQSPRYKVTKRGQDVALRCDPISGHVSLYWYRQALGQGPEFLTYFNYEAQQDKSGLPNDRFSAERPEGSISTLTIQRTEQRDSAMYRCASSLSTGQNEQYFGPGTRLTVT.

This clone was detected only once. The V and J genes are TRBV7-9 and TRBJ1-2; TRBD1 agrees at 9 bases. The CDR3 sequence is 14 residues long. Unmatched junction bases numbered 6, after V lost 5 bases and J lost 5 bases. Germline values: CDR1 SEHNR, CDR2 FQNEAQ (reference sequence). CDR3 region: CASSNRDRVYGYTF. The CDR3 nucleotides are TGTGCCAGCAGCAACCGGGACAGGGTATATGGCTACACCTTC.

J is TRBJ1-1 and V is TRBV5-1; 11 bases line up with TRBD1. Germline CDR1 and CDR2: SGHRS and YFSETQ. CDR3 size: 14 residues. J gave up 10 bases and V 1 base, and 6 bases lay outside the gene matches. The CDR3 here is CASSLQGQGDGAFF. The CDR3 coding sequence is TGCGCCAGCAGCTTGCAGGGACAGGGGGATGGAGCTTTCTTT.

This clone was counted between two and nine times. The rearrangement joins TRBV4-3 to TRBJ2-5; D gene uncertain. This CDR3 region has 14 residues. V lost 0 bases and J lost 2, with 7 bases in between. Per germline, CDR1 LGHNA and CDR2 YSLEER. The CDR3 region has the DNA TGCGCCAGCAGCCAAGAATTCGGTCAAGAGACCCAGTACTTC. Translating gives CASSQEFGQETQYF.

This clone was seen a handful of times. CDR3 amino acids: CASRDRGTDTQYF. CDR3 DNA sequence: TGTGCCAGCAGAGACAGGGGAACAGATACGCAGTATTTT. The V gene is TRBV6-5, the J gene TRBJ2-3; 8 nucleotides line up with TRBD1. The J segment lost 3 bases and the V segment lost 6 bases, leaving 2 bases of the junction unmatched. CDR3 length: 13 amino acids. Germline V gene lookup returns CDR1 MNHEY and CDR2 SVGAGI.